This TCR beta chain was identified during a study of blood T cell repertoires in COVID-19. On the study more broadly: COVID-19 samples collected from the United States, Italy and Spain covered acute and convalescent phases.

Generated by immunoSEQ multiplex PCR, the TCRdb table keeps only in-frame clones and is missing some. Counted here are 150,000 to 170,000 clones, roughly 84% occurring once; the ten biggest clones make up 7% to 10%. This sequence was found in a woman in her sixties with COVID-19, enrolled during active disease. The sequenced sample consisted of peripheral blood.

Written as DNA, the CDR3 is TGTGCCAGCCGCCGACAGGGGCCTGAGCAGTTCTTC. Protein: CASRRQGPEQFF. This chain joins TRBV2 and TRBJ2-1; 8 positions match TRBD1. The ends lost 8 bases at V and 9 bases at J; junction bases unmatched: 6. The CDR3 has 12 amino acids. From germline, CDR1 is SNHLY and CDR2 FYNNEI.